This T cell receptor (beta chain) was captured in a study of OX40 agonist ivuxolimab in advanced cancers. Study summary: Therapy given before enrollment (anti-PD-1, anti-PD-L1 or anti-CTLA-4) was allowed, and over 35% had some. Overall study findings and caveats: It was also the case that some nonresponders had low normalized T-cell clonal expansion. Antigen specificity of clonally expanded peripheral T cells was not established.

This CDR3 is built from 14 residues. Unmatched junction bases numbered 5, after V lost 4 bases and J lost 1 base. The germline CDR1 and CDR2 sequences are SQVTM and ANQGSEA. This clone was detected many times. Its antigen remains unidentified. The data were produced by immunoSEQ multiplex PCR, yet TCRdb's version contains in-frame clones alone and is incomplete. The data show 75,000 to 100,000 clones, just over 90% seen once. The sequencing used CD4+ or CD8+ T cells sorted from blood, collected in a trial of the OX40 agonist ivuxolimab. The chain couples TRBV29-1 to TRBJ2-3, with 7 bases matching TRBD1. The source of this sequence is an adult with an advanced solid tumor such as melanoma, head and neck, liver or kidney cancer. The CDR3 region is CSVATGQGTDTQYF. The CDR3 DNA reads as TGCAGCGTTGCGACCGGACAGGGCACAGATACGCAGTATTTT.